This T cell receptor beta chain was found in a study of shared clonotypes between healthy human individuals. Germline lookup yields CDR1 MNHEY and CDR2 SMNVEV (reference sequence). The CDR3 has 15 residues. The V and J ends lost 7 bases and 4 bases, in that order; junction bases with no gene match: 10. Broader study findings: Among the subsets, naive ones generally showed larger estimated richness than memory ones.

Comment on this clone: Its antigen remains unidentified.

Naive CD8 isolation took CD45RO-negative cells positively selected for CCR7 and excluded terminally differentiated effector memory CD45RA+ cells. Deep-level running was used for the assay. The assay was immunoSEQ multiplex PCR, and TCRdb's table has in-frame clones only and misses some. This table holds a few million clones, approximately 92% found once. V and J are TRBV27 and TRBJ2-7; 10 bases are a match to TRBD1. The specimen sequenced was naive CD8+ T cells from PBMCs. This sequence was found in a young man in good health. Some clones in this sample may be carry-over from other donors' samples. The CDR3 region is CASTPDRGLGYEQYF. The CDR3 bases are TGTGCCAGCACCCCAGACAGGGGGCTAGGGTACGAGCAGTACTTC.